Presented here are 14 T cell receptor beta chains from one specimen sequenced in a study of blood T cells in healthy people across ages. Primed by a sample-barcoded 5' primer and a J-beta primer mix, a second PCR proceeded for about 6 to 11 cycles. Via MiXCR, TCRdb re-called the 5' RACE reads, giving one row per CDR3 protein. The profile shows about 1.8 million distinct CDR3 sequences, about 49% of them singletons. The sample comprised blood. The receptor source for this set is a woman in her 40s in good health.

This clonotype showed up just a few times. The V call is TRBV7-2, the J call TRBJ2-3; a possible D gene is TRBD2 (5 bases). Germline V lookup: CDR1 SGHTA, CDR2 FQGNSA. The CDR3 consists of 16 residues. V shed 2 bases and J shed 1 base, with 13 bases lying between them. The CDR3 loop is CASSLTWASRTDTQYF. The CDR3 DNA follows: TGTGCCAGCAGCTTAACCTGGGCTAGCCGCACAGATACGCAGTATTTT.

This sequence joins TRBV9 and TRBJ1-2; weak D call: TRBD1 (5 bases). V lost 1 base and J 1 base, leaving 8 bases between the germline ends. This CDR3 is 14 amino acids long. Germline V gene data show CDR1 as SGDLS and CDR2 as YYNGEE. The CDR3 here is CASSVLGGNYGYTF. CDR3 nucleotide sequence: TGTGCCAGCAGCGTACTCGGGGGTAACTATGGCTACACCTTC.

V and J are TRBV5-1 and TRBJ1-2; D is ambiguous. Germline-derived CDR1 and CDR2 are SGHRS and YFSETQ. V gave up 1 base and J gave up 3 bases, with 10 bases separating them. CDR3 length equals 14 residues. The CDR3 loop reads CASSLKQRHYGYTF. CDR3 nucleotide sequence: TGCGCCAGCAGCTTGAAACAGAGACACTATGGCTACACCTTC.

This clonotype was seen more than once but under ten times. This chain uses TRBV10-3 with TRBJ2-1; D might be TRBD1 (6 bases). Trimming took off 0 bases at V and 5 bases at J, with 11 bases between the two ends. Per germline, CDR1 ENHRY and CDR2 SYGVKD. The CDR3 covers 15 residues. The chain's CDR3 is CAISESWTEDNEQFF. CDR3 in DNA: TGTGCCATCAGTGAGTCGTGGACAGAAGACAATGAGCAGTTCTTC.

There are a few counts of this clonotype. This chain connects TRBV5-1 to TRBJ2-5, with D unclear. Looked up from germline, CDR1 is SGHRS and CDR2 is YFSETQ. V lost 0 bases and J lost 0, with 12 bases in between. There are 16 residues in the CDR3. Here the CDR3 reads CASSLGSVGHQETQYF. The CDR3 DNA sequence: TGCGCCAGCAGCTTGGGTTCGGTTGGCCACCAAGAGACCCAGTACTTC.

The CDR3 sequence: CASQESTHGEQFF. The CDR3 coding sequence is TGCGCCAGCCAAGAAAGCACCCACGGTGAGCAGTTCTTC. The chain links TRBV5-1 to TRBJ2-1; D not resolved. The germline gives CDR1 SGHRS, CDR2 YFSETQ. The CDR3 is 13 amino acids. V shed 7 bases and J shed 9 bases, with 17 bases lying between them.

The chain recombines TRBV20-1 with TRBJ1-2; 7 bases are shared with TRBD1. Germline V gene sequence: CDR1 DFQATT, CDR2 SNEGSKA (reference sequence). Trimming removed 4 bases from V and 1 base from J; junction bases left unmatched: 3. The CDR3 loop spans 13 amino acids. The CDR3 DNA is TGCAGTGCTACCAGGGGGGTTAACTATGGCTACACCTTC. Translation gives CSATRGVNYGYTF.

This clonotype has ten or more counts. The gene calls are TRBV7-2 and TRBJ2-5, with 8 bases aligning to TRBD2. Germline-derived CDR1 and CDR2 are SGHTA and FQGNSA. After removal of 6 bases from V and 5 bases from J, the junction contained 11 bases not matched to a gene. This CDR3 is 15 amino acids long. The CDR3 region is CASSLSRGGQETQYF. As DNA, the CDR3 is TGTGCCAGCAGTTTAAGCCGGGGGGGCCAGGAGACCCAGTACTTC.

To note about this clonotype: A junction boundary mismatches the germline segment, possibly from a read error. This chain links TRBV6-5 with TRBJ2-7, with 13 positions matching TRBD2. Germline-derived CDR1 and CDR2 are MNHEY and SVGAGI. This CDR3 spans 15 amino acids. As DNA, the CDR3 is TGTGCCGGCAGGGAAGGACTAGCGGGGGCCTACGAGCAGTACTTC. It specifies CAGREGLAGAYEQYF.

The rearrangement uses TRBV20-1 and TRBJ2-7; 7 bases line up with TRBD2. The V and J ends lost 2 bases and 0 bases, in that order; junction bases with no gene match: 4. The V gene's germline CDR1 is DFQATT and CDR2 SNEGSKA (reference sequence). This CDR3 comprises 14 residues. The DNA of the CDR3 is TGCAGTGCTAGATCGGGGACTACCTCCTACGAGCAGTACTTC. Its protein product is CSARSGTTSYEQYF.

The chain is built from TRBV2 and TRBJ1-3, with D possibly matching TRBD1 (6 bases). Per the germline V gene, CDR1 is SNHLY and CDR2 is FYNNEI. V was cut by 5 bases and J by 4 bases, with 18 bases left in between. CDR3 length: 16 amino acids. The CDR3 loop is CASSSRRGTSGNTIYF. CDR3 DNA sequence: TGTGCCAGCAGTTCCCGCAGGGGTACGTCGGGAAACACCATATATTTT.

The chain joins TRBV11-2 to TRBJ2-4, with 7 bases aligning to TRBD1. Matching the DNA end better, TRBJ2-7 makes the J call doubtful. Germline CDR1 is SGHAT and CDR2 is FQNNGV. This CDR3 contains 14 residues. The CDR3 nucleotides are TGTGCCAGCAGCTTAATGACAGGGTTTAGCGAGCAGTACTTC. Encoded protein: CASSLMTGFSEQYF.

On this clonotype itself: Compared with germline, one end of the junction differs, possibly owing to a read error. The chain uses TRBV5-1 and TRBJ2-1; D is ambiguous. CDR3 size: 14 residues. The germline CDR1 and CDR2 sequences are SGHRS and YFSETQ. The CDR3 protein is CVSSLESSTDEQFF. CDR3 DNA: TGCGTCAGCAGCTTGGAGTCCTCAACCGATGAGCAGTTCTTC.

This clonotype was detected a few times. The chain couples TRBV6-5 to TRBJ2-1, with 7 bases fitting TRBD2. The CDR3 is 16 residues long. V lost 2 bases and J lost 3; bases outside the gene matches: 7. CDR1 MNHEY and CDR2 SVGAGI come from the germline V gene. The CDR3 DNA reads as TGTGCCAGCAGTTACGAAGGCGGGACTAACTACAATGAGCAGTTCTTC. This codes for CASSYEGGTNYNEQFF.